This TCR beta chain was documented in a study of blood T cell repertoires in COVID-19 (dated by TCRdb to the early 2020s). Study-level background: The collaborator samples originated in the United States, Italy and Spain and spanned the acute and convalescent phases of COVID-19. The repertoires were made available in a free public database intended to serve as a resource for research on the immune response to SARS-CoV-2. Sample metadata almost always included a de-identified subject ID, COVID-19 status, age in years and sex. Where available, HLA class I and class II types were taken from metadata supplied by the sample provider and were not determined by assay-based typing. Deeply sampled blood TCRbeta repertoires from subjects exposed to, actively infected with, or recovered from COVID-19 were included in the dataset. Samples were obtained from the ongoing ImmuneRACE study (first 160 participants) and from over a thousand subjects provided by 6 global collaborators. The prospective study material was composed of cDNA or gDNA derived from T cells, B-cell-depleted T cells, or PBMCs.

The immunoSEQ Assay, a bias-controlled multiplex PCR, was used to amplify TCRbeta CDR3 regions from genomic DNA. The authors processed their data as follows. Nucleated cell counts per sample were estimated from amplification of reference gene primers within the assay. To quantify the absolute abundance of each unique TCRbeta CDR3 rearrangement, sequence reads were collapsed and filtered. For each sample, productive Simpson clonality was calculated by taking the square root of Simpson's diversity index across productive rearrangements. As stored in TCRdb, this immuneACCESS dataset retains in-frame rearrangements with V and J assigned. A fraction of the clones does not appear; measured against another copy, unresolved V genes explain less than half of the discrepancy, and the remainder lacks a known reason. For V, J and clone size, that table is used; D and trimming come from the DNA. Across this sample there are 26,000 or so clones, with 60% to 70% seen only once. The ten largest make up about 7.1% of the sample.

V ends up 5 bases short and J 14 bases short, with an unmatched junction base count of 6. From the cysteine up to the phenylalanine, the CDR3 has a length of 12 residues. Kept here is only the CDR3 DNA, which spans 36 bases and is read in frame from base 1. The germline V gene (reference sequence) gives CDR1 as MNHEY and CDR2 as SMNVEV. General study outcomes and caveats: The quantity of clinical and demographic metadata differed by source and by participant and was supplied without curation.

With regard to this clone: It lacks a known antigen. Base qualities are missing; no much larger clone stands one base away.

Collaborating institutions collected whole blood in K2EDTA tubes following their own protocols. Collaborator samples were shipped for TCRbeta analysis as frozen whole blood, isolated PBMCs, or DNA extracted from either sample type. The sample taken for sequencing was peripheral blood. This receptor was taken from a man aged 55-75 years with active or convalescent COVID-19. The chain was built from TRBV27 and TRBJ1-6, and TRBD1 aligns with 7 junction nucleotides. The CDR3 sequence is CASSPQGTALHF. The sequenced DNA is TGTGCCAGCAGTCCCCAGGGGACAGCCCTCCACTTT.